This is a list of T cell receptor beta chains from one sample in a study of cytomegalovirus exposure and HLA in healthy donors. Clones were read by immunoSEQ multiplex PCR, and TCRdb kept only the in-frame ones, dropping some. This sample's table reports about 130,000 clones. The sequenced sample consisted of PBMCs. The receptors were sampled from a woman aged 55-70 years in good health and CMV-seronegative. Both conserved end residues are part of each CDR3. The D gene is left open where the match is weak.

D gene: .
V gene: TRBV6-5
CDR3 length: 13
J gene: TRBJ2-2
CDR3 DNA: TGTGCCACACACCCCGGGGGCACCGGGGAGCTGTTTTTT
CDR3 protein: CATHPGGTGELFF

D gene: .
V gene: TRBV6-1
CDR3 length: 16
J gene: TRBJ1-2
CDR3 DNA: TGTGCCAGCAGTGAAGCCGGGACAAGGATTACTTATGGCTACACCTTC
CDR3 protein: CASSEAGTRITYGYTF

D gene: .
V gene: TRBV19
CDR3 length: 15
J gene: TRBJ2-1
CDR3 DNA: TGTGCCAGTAGTATTGCGGACACGGCGTACAATGAGCAGTTCTTC
CDR3 protein: CASSIADTAYNEQFF

D gene: .
V gene: TRBV6-6
CDR3 length: 14
J gene: TRBJ2-7
CDR3 DNA: TGTGCCAGCCAACCACAGACAGGAACCTACGAGCAGTACTTC
CDR3 protein: CASQPQTGTYEQYF

D gene: .
V gene: TRBV5-5
CDR3 length: 13
J gene: TRBJ2-7
CDR3 DNA: TGTGCCAGCAGCACGAACAGTCCCTACGAGCAGTACTTC
CDR3 protein: CASSTNSPYEQYF

D gene: TRBD1
V gene: TRBV18
CDR3 length: 15
J gene: TRBJ1-3
CDR3 DNA: TGTGCCAGCTCGCTTGACAGGGGGCCTGGAAACACCATATATTTT
CDR3 protein: CASSLDRGPGNTIYF

D gene: TRBD2
V gene: TRBV9
CDR3 length: 18
J gene: TRBJ2-1
CDR3 DNA: TGTGCCAGCAGCGTAACAACCACGGGACTAGCGGGACTCGATGAGCAGTTCTTC
CDR3 protein: CASSVTTTGLAGLDEQFF

D gene: TRBD1
V gene: TRBV7-8
CDR3 length: 15
J gene: TRBJ1-2
CDR3 DNA: TGTGCCAGCAGCTTACACGGGACAGCTAACTATGGCTACACCTTC
CDR3 protein: CASSLHGTANYGYTF

D gene: TRBD1
V gene: TRBV5-1
CDR3 length: 15
J gene: TRBJ2-2
CDR3 DNA: TGCGCCAGCAAGGAAGGGACAGCGAACACCGGGGAGCTGTTTTTT
CDR3 protein: CASKEGTANTGELFF

D gene: .
V gene: TRBV29-1
CDR3 length: 15
J gene: TRBJ2-1
CDR3 DNA: TGCAGCGTTGAGGACACGGGACTCCGATACAATGAGCAGTTCTTC
CDR3 protein: CSVEDTGLRYNEQFF

D gene: TRBD2
V gene: TRBV4-1
CDR3 length: 15
J gene: TRBJ2-1
CDR3 DNA: TGCGCCAGCAGCCAACTAGCGGGAGTGGGAAATGAGCAGTTCTTC
CDR3 protein: CASSQLAGVGNEQFF

D gene: TRBD2
V gene: TRBV11-2
CDR3 length: 16
J gene: TRBJ2-1
CDR3 DNA: TGTGCCAGCAGCTTACTCCGCGGGAGAAGGGGCAATGAGCAGTTCTTC
CDR3 protein: CASSLLRGRRGNEQFF

D gene: TRBD2
V gene: TRBV2
CDR3 length: 16
J gene: TRBJ2-5
CDR3 DNA: TGTGCCAGCACGGGGCGAGGCGGGGGGCCGGGTCAGACCCAGTACTTC
CDR3 protein: CASTGRGGGPGQTQYF

D gene: .
V gene: TRBV19
CDR3 length: 15
J gene: TRBJ2-3
CDR3 DNA: TGTGCCAGTAGTCCTAGGACAGATAGCAATCAGCCCCAGTATTTT
CDR3 protein: CASSPRTDSNQPQYF

D gene: .
V gene: TRBV6-1
CDR3 length: 14
J gene: TRBJ1-2
CDR3 DNA: TGTGCCACCCATCCGAACAGGCTGGTCTATGGCTACACCTTC
CDR3 protein: CATHPNRLVYGYTF

D gene: .
V gene: TRBV30
CDR3 length: 15
J gene: TRBJ1-3
CDR3 DNA: TGTGTCTGGAGTGCAGAAGGGACACCTGGAAACACCATATATTTT
CDR3 protein: CVWSAEGTPGNTIYF

D gene: TRBD2
V gene: TRBV12-5
CDR3 length: 16
J gene: TRBJ2-3
CDR3 DNA: TGTGCTAGTGGTCCTCTAGCGGGGAGTACCACAGATACGCAGTATTTT
CDR3 protein: CASGPLAGSTTDTQYF

D gene: TRBD2
V gene: TRBV27
CDR3 length: 12
J gene: TRBJ2-7
CDR3 DNA: TGTGCCAGCAGGGGGACTAGGTTCGAGCAGTACTTC
CDR3 protein: CASRGTRFEQYF

D gene: .
V gene: TRBV30
CDR3 length: 13
J gene: TRBJ1-1
CDR3 DNA: TGTGCCTGGAGTGCTAACAGGGAGACTGAAGCTTTCTTT
CDR3 protein: CAWSANRETEAFF

D gene: .
V gene: TRBV5-4
CDR3 length: 14
J gene: TRBJ1-3
CDR3 DNA: TGTGCCAGCAGCTTTGGCGGGGTTGGAAACACCATATATTTT
CDR3 protein: CASSFGGVGNTIYF

D gene: .
V gene: TRBV7-2
CDR3 length: 14
J gene: TRBJ2-2
CDR3 DNA: TGTGCCAGCAGCCACAGTCCTTACACCGGGGAGCTGTTTTTT
CDR3 protein: CASSHSPYTGELFF

D gene: .
V gene: TRBV6-1
CDR3 length: 14
J gene: TRBJ1-5
CDR3 DNA: TGTGCCAGCAGGATACCTAGGGGGAATCAGCCCCAGCATTTT
CDR3 protein: CASRIPRGNQPQHF

D gene: TRBD2
V gene: TRBV4-1
CDR3 length: 17
J gene: TRBJ2-1
CDR3 DNA: TGCGCCAGCAGCCACCCCCGACTAGCGGGGGGTTCTGTTGAGCAGTTCTTC
CDR3 protein: CASSHPRLAGGSVEQFF

D gene: .
V gene: TRBV27
CDR3 length: 14
J gene: TRBJ1-2
CDR3 DNA: TGTGCCAGCAGTCCGGGGGGAGGGGACTATGGCTACACCTTC
CDR3 protein: CASSPGGGDYGYTF

D gene: .
V gene: TRBV4-1
CDR3 length: 14
J gene: TRBJ2-1
CDR3 DNA: TGCGCCAGCAGCCAAGAAGTCCGGGTGAATGAGCAGTTCTTC
CDR3 protein: CASSQEVRVNEQFF

D gene: TRBD1
V gene: TRBV2
CDR3 length: 17
J gene: TRBJ2-6
CDR3 DNA: TGTGCCAGCAGGGGACAGACAGTCAGAACTGGGGCCAACGTCCTGACTTTC
CDR3 protein: CASRGQTVRTGANVLTF

D gene: TRBD1
V gene: TRBV6-1
CDR3 length: 13
J gene: TRBJ2-1
CDR3 DNA: TGTGCCAGCAGTGTTGGACAGGGGTTTGAGCAGTTCTTC
CDR3 protein: CASSVGQGFEQFF

D gene: .
V gene: TRBV28
CDR3 length: 13
J gene: TRBJ1-2
CDR3 DNA: TGTGCCAGCAGTTTTGGTATGAGACAGGGCTACACCTTC
CDR3 protein: CASSFGMRQGYTF

D gene: .
V gene: TRBV4-2
CDR3 length: 16
J gene: TRBJ2-3
CDR3 DNA: TGTGCCAGCAGCCAAGGAAATAGCGGAAGCACAGATACGCAGTATTTT
CDR3 protein: CASSQGNSGSTDTQYF

D gene: .
V gene: TRBV5-4
CDR3 length: 14
J gene: TRBJ1-4
CDR3 DNA: TGTGCCAGCAGCGCAAACACCGGGGGGGAAAAACTGTTTTTT
CDR3 protein: CASSANTGGEKLFF

D gene: TRBD1
V gene: TRBV5-6
CDR3 length: 14
J gene: TRBJ1-2
CDR3 DNA: TGTGCCAGCAGCGGCGGACAGGGGAACTATGGCTACACCTTC
CDR3 protein: CASSGGQGNYGYTF

D gene: TRBD1
V gene: TRBV29-1
CDR3 length: 14
J gene: TRBJ2-7
CDR3 DNA: TGCAGCGTTGCCCTCGGACAGGGTGCCTACGAGCAGTACTTC
CDR3 protein: CSVALGQGAYEQYF

D gene: .
V gene: TRBV6-6
CDR3 length: 16
J gene: TRBJ1-5
CDR3 DNA: TGTGCCAGCAGTTGGTTAACGGGTGGTAGCAATCAGCCCCAGCATTTT
CDR3 protein: CASSWLTGGSNQPQHF

D gene: .
V gene: TRBV5-1
CDR3 length: 13
J gene: TRBJ1-5
CDR3 DNA: TGCGCCAGCAGCTTGGGGCTAGATCAGCCCCAGCATTTT
CDR3 protein: CASSLGLDQPQHF

D gene: .
V gene: TRBV30
CDR3 length: 13
J gene: TRBJ1-3
CDR3 DNA: TGTGCCTGGAGTGTAGCCTCTGGAAACACCATATATTTT
CDR3 protein: CAWSVASGNTIYF

D gene: .
V gene: TRBV11-3
CDR3 length: 16
J gene: TRBJ1-1
CDR3 DNA: TGTGCCAGCAGCTTAAATGAATGGACGGGAATCACTGAAGCTTTCTTT
CDR3 protein: CASSLNEWTGITEAFF

D gene: TRBD1
V gene: TRBV2
CDR3 length: 15
J gene: TRBJ1-2
CDR3 DNA: TGTGCCAGCAGTGAAGCATCCGGGACAGGCCTGCGCTACACCTTC
CDR3 protein: CASSEASGTGLRYTF

D gene: TRBD1
V gene: TRBV5-1
CDR3 length: 14
J gene: TRBJ2-5
CDR3 DNA: TGCGCCAGCAGCCCGGGACAGATCCAAGAGACCCAGTACTTC
CDR3 protein: CASSPGQIQETQYF

D gene: .
V gene: TRBV28
CDR3 length: 14
J gene: TRBJ2-1
CDR3 DNA: TGTGCCAGCTTAACGTCCGGGAAAACAAATGAGCAGTTCTTC
CDR3 protein: CASLTSGKTNEQFF

D gene: TRBD1
V gene: TRBV5-1
CDR3 length: 14
J gene: TRBJ1-5
CDR3 DNA: TGCGCCAGCAGCCCTGGACAGGGGAATCAGCCCCAGCATTTT
CDR3 protein: CASSPGQGNQPQHF

D gene: .
V gene: TRBV6-9
CDR3 length: 17
J gene: TRBJ2-1
CDR3 DNA: TGTGCCAGCAGCCGCCTCTGGACCCAGCAGGCGGGCAATGAGCAGTTCTTC
CDR3 protein: CASSRLWTQQAGNEQFF